This T cell receptor beta chain was identified during a study of CXCR4 blockade with PD-1 therapy in pancreatic cancer. Study-wide findings and caveats: Convergent selection by common tumor antigens was suggested by nucleotide rearrangement counts. Without paired alpha-beta data, shared specificity of dominant clones is unconfirmed. Tumors were clonally expanded, mean approximately 0.15 versus 0.05 in healthy blood.

Germline V CDR1 and CDR2: LNHDA, SQIVND (reference sequence). The CDR3 totals 13 residues. Trimming left V 6 bases short and J 5 bases short, with 10 bases between. As for this clone: The target antigen is unknown.

Repertoires were generated with immunoSEQ multiplex PCR, while TCRdb's copy carries only in-frame clones and drops some. The table includes 600 to 800 clones, 25% to 30% detected once. The chain has TRBV19 and TRBJ2-2; a weak D match, TRBD1 (6 bases). Sequenced input: tumor tissue. The TCR comes from a human donor with pancreatic ductal adenocarcinoma. CDR3 nucleotide sequence: TGTGCCAGTAGGACAGACAGGACCGGGGAGCTGTTTTTT. Its translation is CASRTDRTGELFF. Complete variable domain (other parts from reference TRBV19 and TRBJ2-2): DGGITQSPKYLFRKEGQNVTLSCEQNLNHDAMYWYRQDPGQGLRLIYYSQIVNDFQKGDIAEGYSVSREKKESFPLTVTSAQKNPTAFYLCASRTDRTGELFFGEGSRLTVL.